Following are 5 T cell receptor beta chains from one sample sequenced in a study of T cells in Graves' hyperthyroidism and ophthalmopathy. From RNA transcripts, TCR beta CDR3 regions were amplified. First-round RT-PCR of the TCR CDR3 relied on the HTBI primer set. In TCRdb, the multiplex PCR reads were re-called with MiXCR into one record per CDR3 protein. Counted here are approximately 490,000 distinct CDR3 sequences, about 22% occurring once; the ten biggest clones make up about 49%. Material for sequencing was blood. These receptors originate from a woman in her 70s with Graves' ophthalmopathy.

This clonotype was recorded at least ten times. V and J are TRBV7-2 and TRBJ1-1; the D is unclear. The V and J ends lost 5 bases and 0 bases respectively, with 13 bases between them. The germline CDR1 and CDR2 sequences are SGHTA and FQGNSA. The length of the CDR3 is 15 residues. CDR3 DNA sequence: TGTGCCAGCAGCCAGGCCGGACGGATGAACACTGAAGCTTTCTTT. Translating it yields CASSQAGRMNTEAFF.

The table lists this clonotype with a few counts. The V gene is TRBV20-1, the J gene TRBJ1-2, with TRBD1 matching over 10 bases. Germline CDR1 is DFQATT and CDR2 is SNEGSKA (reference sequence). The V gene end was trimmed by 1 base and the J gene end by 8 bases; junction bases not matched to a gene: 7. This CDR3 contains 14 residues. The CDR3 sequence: CSARAGQGGHGYTF. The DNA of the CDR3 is TGCAGTGCTAGAGCCGGACAGGGGGGTCACGGCTACACCTTC.

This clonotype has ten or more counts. CDR3 residues: CASSPQSGQGGNTIYF. CDR3 DNA sequence: TGTGCCAGCAGTCCTCAGAGCGGACAGGGAGGAAACACCATATATTTT. This chain uses TRBV7-8 with TRBJ1-3, with 8 bases identical to TRBD1. The CDR3 extends over 16 amino acids. J lost 4 bases, V lost 6 bases, and 11 bases had no gene match. The germline V gene has CDR1 SGHVS and CDR2 FQNEAQ.

The CDR3 sequence is CASRRLAGITDTQYF. CDR3 in DNA: TGTGCCAGCAGGCGCCTAGCGGGGATCACAGATACGCAGTATTTT. The chain employs TRBV6-1 and TRBJ2-3, with 9 bases that match TRBD2. Germline trimming cut 6 bases from V and 2 bases from J; bases unmatched to any gene: 6. There are 15 residues in the CDR3. Per the germline V gene, CDR1 is MNHNS and CDR2 is SASEGT.

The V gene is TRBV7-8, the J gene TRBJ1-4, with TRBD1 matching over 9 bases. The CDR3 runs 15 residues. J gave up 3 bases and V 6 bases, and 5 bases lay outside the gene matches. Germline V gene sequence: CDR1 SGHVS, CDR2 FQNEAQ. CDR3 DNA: TGTGCCAGCAGACGGACAGGGGCAGCTAATGAAAAACTGTTTTTT. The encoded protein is CASRRTGAANEKLFF. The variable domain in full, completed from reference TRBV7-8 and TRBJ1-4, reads GAGVSQSPRYKVAKRGQDVALRCDPISGHVSLFWYQQALGQGPEFLTYFQNEAQLDKSGLPSDRFFAERPEGSVSTLKIQRTQQEDSAVYLCASRRTGAANEKLFFGSGTQLSVL.